This T cell receptor beta chain was obtained from a study of T cells in tuberculosis. The method was immunoSEQ multiplex PCR; TCRdb's version includes in-frame clones alone and lacks a portion of them. The data hold some 23,000 clones, with more than 80% observed a single time. The count of this clone is one. V was trimmed by 0 bases and J by 0 bases, leaving 12 bases between them. Germline V gives CDR1 GTSNPN, CDR2 SVGIG (reference sequence). CDR3 length equals 15 residues. This TCR came from a donor aged 10-29 years with latent tuberculosis or without tuberculosis infection. Some clones in this sample may be carry-over from other donors' samples. The sample taken for sequencing was PBMCs. The rearrangement links TRBV30 to TRBJ2-7; D perhaps matches TRBD1 (5 bases). CDR3 DNA sequence: TGTGCCTGGAGTGTAGGGGTATCCGGCTCCTACGAGCAGTACTTC. Amino acid sequence: CAWSVGVSGSYEQYF.